This T cell receptor (beta chain) is from a study of shared clonotypes between healthy human individuals. Comments on this clone: Its specificity is unknown.

The germline V gene encodes CDR1 SGHDN and CDR2 FVKESK. Deletions cut 6 bases from V and 3 bases from J, with 5 bases between. The CDR3 loop spans 11 amino acids. Study-level findings and limits: Sorted-subset samples were not fully sequenced, rarefaction indicated. Non-shared clonotypes had lower generation probabilities than clonotypes shared by all four sorted-subset donors.

Clones were read by immunoSEQ multiplex PCR, and TCRdb kept only the in-frame ones, dropping some. The table has about 1.5 million clones, approximately 98% seen once. This TCR was recovered from a man under 40 in good health. Specimen: naive CD4+ T cells sorted from blood. As to subset: CD45RA+ positively selected. The chain joins TRBV14 to TRBJ1-1; D remains unclear. The CDR3 DNA reads TGTGCCAGCAGTGGGTACACTGAAGCTTTCTTT. Its translation is CASSGYTEAFF.